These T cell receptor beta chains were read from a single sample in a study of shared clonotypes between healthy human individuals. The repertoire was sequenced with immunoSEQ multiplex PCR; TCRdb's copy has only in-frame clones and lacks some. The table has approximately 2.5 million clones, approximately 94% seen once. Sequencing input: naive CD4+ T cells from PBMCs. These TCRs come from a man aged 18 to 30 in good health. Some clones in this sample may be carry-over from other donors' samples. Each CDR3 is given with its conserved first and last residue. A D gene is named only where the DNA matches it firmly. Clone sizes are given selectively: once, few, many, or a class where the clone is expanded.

CASSVDPGPNQPQHF,TGTGCCAGCAGCGTAGATCCGGGACCTAATCAGCCCCAGCATTTT,TRBV9,TRBJ1-5,-,-
CASRRTAGYGYTF,TGTGCCAGCAGACGAACGGCCGGGTATGGCTACACCTTC,TRBV6-5,TRBJ1-2,-,-
CASSPARVSEQYF,TGTGCCAGTTCCCCCGCCAGGGTGAGTGAGCAGTACTTC,TRBV6-1,TRBJ2-7,-,-
CASRPNEYNEQFF,TGTGCCAGCAGACCGAACGAGTACAATGAGCAGTTCTTC,TRBV6-5,TRBJ2-1,-,-
CASSLYLGAPHQHF,TGCGCCAGCAGCTTATACCTGGGGGCCCCCCACCAGCATTTT,TRBV5-1,TRBJ1-5,-,-
CASSLRGRTEAFF,TGTGCCAGCAGTTTAAGGGGGCGCACTGAAGCTTTCTTT,TRBV28,TRBJ1-1,few,TRBD1
CASTTAGSEQYF,TGTGCCAGCACTACGGCGGGGTCCGAGCAGTACTTC,TRBV28,TRBJ2-7,-,-
CASSLHRAGTEAFF,TGTGCCAGCAGCTTGCACAGGGCGGGCACTGAAGCTTTCTTT,TRBV7-2,TRBJ1-1,-,-
CASSPFGRGDTEAFF,TGTGCCAGCTCACCATTCGGGAGGGGCGACACTGAAGCTTTCTTT,TRBV18,TRBJ1-1,-,-
CASSLGTSITDTQYF,TGCGCCAGCAGCTTAGGGACTAGTATCACAGATACGCAGTATTTT,TRBV5-1,TRBJ2-3,-,TRBD2
CASSLVAGTTIGELFF,TGCGCCAGCAGCTTGGTGGCAGGGACAACGATAGGGGAGCTGTTTTTT,TRBV5-1,TRBJ2-2,-,-
CASSQNGAYSNQPQHF,TGTGCCAGCAGCCAAAACGGTGCCTATAGCAATCAGCCCCAGCATTTT,TRBV4-2,TRBJ1-5,-,-
CASSEGSGRGAQYF,TGTGCCAGCAGTGAAGGTAGCGGGAGAGGGGCCCAGTACTTC,TRBV6-1,TRBJ2-5,once,TRBD2
CASSEDRVVEKLFF,TGTGCCAGCAGTGAAGACAGGGTTGTTGAAAAACTGTTTTTT,TRBV6-1,TRBJ1-4,-,-
CASSPPWSNQPQHF,TGTGCCAGCAGTCCCCCGTGGAGCAATCAGCCCCAGCATTTT,TRBV6-6,TRBJ1-5,-,-
CASSQGTSGPYEQYF,TGTGCCAGCAGCCAAGGCACTAGCGGACCCTACGAGCAGTACTTC,TRBV4-2,TRBJ2-7,-,TRBD2
CASSHLQGWTEAFF,TGTGCCAGCAGCCACCTGCAGGGGTGGACTGAAGCTTTCTTT,TRBV14,TRBJ1-1,-,-
CASDRGGYEQYF,TGTGCCAGCGACAGGGGAGGCTACGAGCAGTACTTC,TRBV2,TRBJ2-7,-,TRBD1
CASSYSAGNEQFF,TGTGCCAGCAGTTACTCGGCGGGAAATGAGCAGTTCTTC,TRBV6-6,TRBJ2-1,-,-
CASSPPVEEYYEQYF,TGTGCCAGCTCACCACCGGTTGAAGAATACTACGAGCAGTACTTC,TRBV18,TRBJ2-7,-,-
CASSQPGQSYEQYF,TGTGCCAGCAGTCAGCCGGGACAGTCCTACGAGCAGTACTTC,TRBV28,TRBJ2-7,-,TRBD1
CASSNRDSRSEQFF,TGTGCCAGCAGCAACCGGGACTCTCGTAGCGAGCAGTTCTTC,TRBV6-5,TRBJ2-1,-,-
CASRSVRDTEAFF,TGTGCCAGCAGATCGGTAAGGGACACTGAAGCTTTCTTT,TRBV2,TRBJ1-1,few,-
CASSTGQGHQETQYF,TGTGCCAGTAGTACGGGACAGGGGCACCAAGAGACCCAGTACTTC,TRBV19,TRBJ2-5,-,TRBD1